This entry lists 18 T cell receptor beta chains sequenced from one sample in a study of T cell responses to AZD1222 COVID-19 vaccine. Libraries were prepared by immunoSEQ multiplex PCR; TCRdb keeps only in-frame clonotypes and omits some of them. The sample has about 130,000 clones; 88% are singletons. The sequenced sample was peripheral blood, obtained on day 0 of MenACWY control vaccination. The origin of the receptors is an adult in good health.

This chain links TRBV6-5 with TRBJ1-2; the D is unclear. V lost 7 bases and J 1 base, leaving 16 bases between the germline ends. This CDR3 is built from 15 residues. Germline CDR1 reads MNHEY; CDR2 reads SVGAGI. This chain's CDR3 is CASTTWPSDNYGYTF. CDR3 DNA: TGTGCCAGCACTACTTGGCCCTCGGATAACTATGGCTACACCTTC.

By sample fraction, this clone is medium-sized. J is TRBJ1-5 and V is TRBV4-1; D is undetermined. Germline CDR1 is MGHRA and CDR2 is YSYEKL. V was shortened by 0 bases and J by 4 bases, with 10 bases between the two germline ends. The CDR3 consists of 15 residues. CDR3 region: CASSQDAPVNQPQHF. The CDR3 bases are TGCGCCAGCAGCCAAGATGCGCCAGTTAATCAGCCCCAGCATTTT.

The rearrangement joins TRBV6-5 to TRBJ2-7, with D perhaps assigned TRBD1 or TRBD2 (6 bases each). This CDR3 is built from 15 residues. CDR1 is MNHEY and CDR2 is SVGAGI in the germline V gene. Trimming shortened V by 0 bases and J by 2 bases, and 11 bases separated the two germline ends. As DNA, the CDR3 is TGTGCCAGCAGTTACTCTCTACGGGGGCCCTACGAGCAGTACTTC. It yields the protein CASSYSLRGPYEQYF.

Points on this clone: This likely comes from a read error, as the CDR3 has no conserved phenylalanine or tryptophan at its end. The DNA is left out, because the CDR3 cannot be placed on it with certainty; the CDR3 is given as TCRdb lists it. This chain links TRBV21-1 with TRBJ1-2; the tabulated D call, TRBD1, remains unverified against the DNA. TRBV21-1 is recorded as a pseudogene. From its first to its last residue, the CDR3 has 11 amino acids. CDR3 residues: CASSKVRTGAQ.

The chain is built from TRBV7-9 and TRBJ2-1; D may be TRBD2 (6 bases). Germline lookup yields CDR1 SEHNR and CDR2 FQNEAQ (reference sequence). The CDR3 loop spans 13 amino acids. Trimming removed 3 bases at V and 8 bases at J, with 11 bases between. The CDR3 region has the DNA TGTGCCAGCAGCTTGGCGGGAACGCATGAGCAGTTCTTC. Amino acid sequence: CASSLAGTHEQFF.

The chain joins TRBV5-5 to TRBJ1-4; possibly TRBD1 for D (5 bases). This CDR3 region has 14 residues. Deletions cut 0 bases from V and 10 bases from J, with 13 bases between. The germline V gene has CDR1 SGHKS and CDR2 YYEKEE (reference sequence). Here the CDR3 DNA reads TGTGCCAGCAGCTTGGTCAGGGAGGCCGGAAAACTGTTTTTT. This gives the protein CASSLVREAGKLFF.

The V and J genes are TRBV15 and TRBJ1-6; tentative D call: TRBD1 (5 bases). The germline V gene has CDR1 LNHNV and CDR2 YYDKDF (reference sequence). Trimming took off 4 bases at V and 6 bases at J, with 13 bases between the two ends. The CDR3 is 15 amino acids. CDR3 sequence (DNA): TGTGCCACCAGCACCTCAGGGTCCGGTAATTCACCCCTCCACTTT. Its protein product is CATSTSGSGNSPLHF.

The gene calls are TRBV27 and TRBJ2-3, with D uncertain. Germline-derived CDR1 and CDR2 are MNHEY and SMNVEV (reference sequence). Trimming removed 5 bases from V and 1 base from J, with 4 bases in between. The CDR3 extends over 12 amino acids. CDR3 nucleotide sequence: TGTGCCAGCAGTCCCCGCACAGATACGCAGTATTTT. Translating it yields CASSPRTDTQYF.

The chain links TRBV25-1 to TRBJ2-7, with 10 bases identical to TRBD1. Germline V gene sequence: CDR1 MGHDK, CDR2 SYGVNS. This CDR3 is built from 14 residues. Trimming took 4 bases from V and 2 from J; bases not matched to a gene: 2. For the CDR3, the DNA is TGTGCCAGCAGTGCCGGGACAGGGGCCTACGAGCAGTACTTC. Translation: CASSAGTGAYEQYF.

The chain recombines TRBV18 with TRBJ2-7; weak D call: TRBD2 (6 bases). The length of the CDR3 is 14 residues. Trimming shortened V by 2 bases and J by 0 bases, and 8 bases separated the two germline ends. The V gene's germline CDR1 is KGHSH and CDR2 LQKENI. CDR3 coding DNA: TGTGCCAGCTCACCAGGGACTGCCTCCTACGAGCAGTACTTC. This sequence encodes CASSPGTASYEQYF. Based on the CDR3 plus reference TRBV18 and TRBJ2-7, the full variable domain is NAGVMQNPRHLVRRRGQEARLRCSPMKGHSHVYWYRQLPEEGLKFMVYLQKENIIDESGMPKERFSAEFPKEGPSILRIQQVVRGDSAAYFCASSPGTASYEQYFGPGTRLTVT.

The rearrangement links TRBV7-3 to TRBJ2-2, with TRBD2 identical over 8 bases. Unmatched junction bases numbered 8, after V lost 4 bases and J lost 4 bases. CDR3 length: 16 residues. The germline gives CDR1 SGHTA, CDR2 FQGTGA. The DNA for the CDR3 is TGTGCCAGCAGCTCCGAGCGGGAGATTCGCACCGGGGAGCTGTTTTTT. This encodes CASSSEREIRTGELFF.

The chain employs TRBV3-1 (or the pseudogene TRBV3-2) and TRBJ1-4; the D gene is possibly TRBD1 (5 bases). There are 15 residues in the CDR3. Between the trimmed V and J ends, which lost 1 base and 8 bases, there was a span of 14 bases. Germline V gene data show CDR1 as LGHDT and CDR2 as YNNKEL (reference sequence). The DNA of the CDR3 is TGTGCCAGCAGCCAAGTGGGGCAGGGCTGGGAAAAACTGTTTTTT. Translated, it gives CASSQVGQGWEKLFF.

As for this clone: The junction departs from germline at one end; a sequencing error may be responsible. This rearrangement joins TRBV5-1 to TRBJ2-1; D unresolved. Germline CDR1 and CDR2: SGHRS and YFSETQ. The CDR3 runs 12 residues. This CDR3 is CASSLSSNEQFF. CDR3 sequence (DNA): TGCGCCAGCAGCTTGTCCTCCAATGAGCAGTTCTTC.

The chain carries TRBV10-3 and TRBJ2-5; 10 bases fit TRBD2. CDR3 length: 18 amino acids. Germline values: CDR1 ENHRY, CDR2 SYGVKD. The J segment lost 5 bases and the V segment lost 10 bases, leaving 22 bases of the junction unmatched. The CDR3 sequence is CATSRGLAADPTDETQYF. DNA for the CDR3: TGTGCCACCTCGCGCGGACTAGCGGCCGACCCGACGGATGAGACCCAGTACTTC.

The chain has TRBV19 and TRBJ1-5; D ambiguous. Germline CDR1 is LNHDA and CDR2 is SQIVND (reference sequence). The V gene lost 1 base and the J gene lost 7 bases, with 8 bases spanning the gap. The CDR3 is 13 residues long. The CDR3 spells CASSIVSGQPQHF. The CDR3 coding sequence is TGTGCCAGTAGTATAGTGTCGGGACAGCCCCAGCATTTT.

The gene calls are TRBV4-2 and TRBJ1-2, with D uncertain. V was cut by 4 bases and J by 7 bases, with 16 bases left in between. In germline, CDR1 is LGHNA, CDR2 YNFKEQ. The CDR3 consists of 14 residues. The CDR3 region is CASSRSSTERGYTF. CDR3 sequence (DNA): TGTGCCAGCAGCCGGTCCTCAACCGAGCGTGGCTACACCTTC.

This chain joins TRBV28 and TRBJ2-1; D is unclear. CDR3 length equals 11 residues. Trimming stripped 5 bases from V and 12 bases from J, with 11 bases between. CDR1 and CDR2 from the germline V gene are MDHEN and SYDVKM. The CDR3 sequence is CASSTGFGQFF. The CDR3 DNA sequence: TGTGCCAGCAGTACGGGTTTTGGGCAGTTCTTC.

The chain employs TRBV5-1 and TRBJ2-3; D not resolved. Trimming stripped 0 bases from V and 8 bases from J, with 7 bases between. The V gene's germline CDR1 is SGHRS and CDR2 YFSETQ. This CDR3 is 12 amino acids long. This CDR3 is CASSLASGTQYF. The DNA of the CDR3 is TGCGCCAGCAGCTTGGCCTCGGGTACGCAGTATTTT.